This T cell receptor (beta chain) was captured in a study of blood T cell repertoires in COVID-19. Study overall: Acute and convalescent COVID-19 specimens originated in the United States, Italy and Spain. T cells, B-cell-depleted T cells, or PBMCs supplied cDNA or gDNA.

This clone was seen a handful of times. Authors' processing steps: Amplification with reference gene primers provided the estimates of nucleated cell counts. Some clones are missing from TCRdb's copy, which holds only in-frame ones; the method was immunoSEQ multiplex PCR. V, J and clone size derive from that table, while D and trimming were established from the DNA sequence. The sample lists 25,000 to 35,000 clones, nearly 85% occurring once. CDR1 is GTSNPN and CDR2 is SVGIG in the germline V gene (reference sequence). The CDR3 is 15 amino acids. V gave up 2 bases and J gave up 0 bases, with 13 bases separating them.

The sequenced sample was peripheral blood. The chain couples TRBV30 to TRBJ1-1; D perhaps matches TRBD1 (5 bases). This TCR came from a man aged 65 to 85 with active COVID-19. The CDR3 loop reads CAWSPGARMNTEAFF. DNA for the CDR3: TGTGCCTGGAGTCCTGGGGCGAGGATGAACACTGAAGCTTTCTTT.